One sample yielded the 27 T cell receptor beta chains listed below, sequenced in a study of esophageal squamous cell carcinoma under preoperative chemotherapy. TCRdb re-derived calls from the PCR reads in MiXCR, one entry per CDR3 protein. Among 9,500 to 12,000 distinct CDR3 sequences listed, 63% were seen once. Time point indicated: after preoperative PTX-NDP chemotherapy. Collection of the sample occurred from a patient given preoperative chemotherapy. The receptors were gathered from a human donor with esophageal squamous cell carcinoma. The donor label of this sample is uncertain.

This clonotype counts as medium-sized (0.01 to 0.1%). The gene calls are TRBV11-2 and TRBJ2-2; D unclear. Germline CDR1 and CDR2: SGHAT and FQNNGV. The CDR3 runs to 14 residues. Trimming pared 5 bases from V and 1 base from J, leaving 8 bases between. DNA for the CDR3: TGTGCCAGCAGCCTGATTAAGAACACCGGGGAGCTGTTTTTT. Translation gives CASSLIKNTGELFF.

V gene TRBV11-3 combines with J gene TRBJ2-1, with D tentatively TRBD2 (6 bases). There are 18 residues in the CDR3. Trimming removed 1 base from V and 8 bases from J, with 24 bases in between. CDR1 is SGHNT and CDR2 is YENEEA in the germline V gene. The CDR3 sequence is CASSLGRWGEPLADEQFF. CDR3 DNA: TGTGCCAGCAGCTTAGGCAGATGGGGGGAGCCTCTCGCGGATGAGCAGTTCTTC.

This clonotype has a handful of counts. V usage is TRBV12-3 or TRBV12-4 and J usage is TRBJ2-5; no firm D call. Trimming shortened V by 4 bases and J by 0 bases, and 3 bases separated the two germline ends. The CDR3 runs 12 residues. As DNA, the CDR3 is TGTGCCAGCAGTTATAACCAAGAGACCCAGTACTTC. This codes for CASSYNQETQYF.

J is TRBJ2-3 and V is TRBV6-1; 9 nucleotides agree with TRBD1. CDR3 size: 12 residues. Germline CDR1 is MNHNS and CDR2 is SASEGT. V was clipped by 7 bases and J by 9 bases; unmatched bases: 5. CDR3 amino acids: CASIGDRETQYF. CDR3 nucleotide sequence: TGTGCCAGCATCGGGGACAGGGAGACGCAGTATTTT.

This chain joins TRBV27 and TRBJ2-3, with D possibly TRBD1 on 5 matching bases. CDR1 MNHEY and CDR2 SMNVEV come from the germline V gene (reference sequence). This CDR3 has 16 residues. Trimming removed 4 bases at V and 3 bases at J, with 17 bases between. CDR3 sequence (DNA): TGTGCCAGCAGTTCCCAAAGGGCAGGGTCAACAGATACGCAGTATTTT. It codes for CASSSQRAGSTDTQYF.

Only a few counts were recorded for this clonotype. CDR3 protein: CASSETSGGYNEQFF. The DNA of the CDR3 is TGTGCCAGCAGTGAAACTAGCGGGGGTTACAATGAGCAGTTCTTC. The V and J genes are TRBV6-1 and TRBJ2-1; 11 nucleotides line up with TRBD2. The CDR3 is 15 amino acids. Losses at the gene ends were 2 bases for V and 4 bases for J; bases not matched to a gene: 1. Germline-derived CDR1 and CDR2 are MNHNS and SASEGT.

With respect to this clonotype: A read error may produce the germline difference seen at one junction end. The CDR3 loop reads CAIGEGLGDTDIQYF. CDR3 sequence (DNA): TGTGCCATCGGTGAGGGGCTGGGAGACACAGACATTCAGTATTTC. The chain joins TRBV10-3 to TRBJ2-3; D may match TRBD1 or TRBD2 (5 bases each). The CDR3 spans 15 residues. Germline V gene data show CDR1 as ENHRY and CDR2 as SYGVKD.

V and J are TRBV6-1 and TRBJ2-5; no definite D call. This CDR3 comprises 12 residues. Trimming removed 1 base at V and 4 bases at J, with 4 bases between. Germline V gives CDR1 MNHNS, CDR2 SASEGT. In DNA form, the CDR3 reads TGTGCCAGCAGTGAAGAATTAGAGACCCAGTACTTC. Encoded protein: CASSEELETQYF.

This clonotype was seen a few times. CDR3 sequence: CASSLISGGGETQYF. CDR3 DNA sequence: TGTGCCAGCAGCTTAATTTCCGGGGGCGGGGAGACCCAGTACTTC. The chain employs TRBV7-9 and TRBJ2-5; D is tentatively TRBD1 or TRBD2 (6 bases each). The CDR3 contains 15 residues. Germline CDR1 reads SEHNR; CDR2 reads FQNEAQ (reference sequence). The germline V and J ends were trimmed by 2 bases and 5 bases, with 15 bases remaining between them. Full variable domain (missing parts from reference TRBV7-9 and TRBJ2-5): DTGVSQNPRHKITKRGQNVTFRCDPISEHNRLYWYRQTLGQGPEFLTYFQNEAQLEKSRLLSDRFSAERPKGSFSTLEIQRTEQGDSAMYLCASSLISGGGETQYFGPGTRLLVL.

The gene calls are TRBV6-1 and TRBJ2-2; TRBD2 matches 8 bases. Germline V gives CDR1 MNHNS, CDR2 SASEGT. The CDR3 sequence is 16 residues long. The trim removed 7 bases at V and 4 bases at J, leaving 11 bases unmatched. The CDR3 region is CASTARGAGGTGELFF. The CDR3, as DNA: TGTGCCAGCACCGCTCGTGGGGCGGGAGGCACCGGGGAGCTGTTTTTT.

V and J are TRBV6-1 and TRBJ2-3; no clear D. The CDR3 is 12 amino acids. Germline CDR1 and CDR2: MNHNS and SASEGT. Trimming removed 6 bases at V and 11 bases at J, with 15 bases between. The CDR3 nucleotides read TGTGCCAGCAGGGCGCGCACAGATGAGCAGTATTTT. Its translation: CASRARTDEQYF.

The rearrangement uses TRBV6-1 and TRBJ2-3, with 8 bases that match TRBD2. The end of the DNA fits TRBJ2-7 better, so the J call may be wrong. The CDR3 consists of 14 residues. Germline V lookup: CDR1 MNHNS, CDR2 SASEGT. CDR3 sequence reads: CASSFERGPYEQYF. The DNA for the CDR3 is TGTGCCAGCAGCTTCGAGCGGGGGCCCTACGAGCAGTACTTC.

Comments on this clonotype: One end of the junction does not line up with germline, which may come from a read error. The chain is built from TRBV6-1 and TRBJ2-3, with D perhaps being TRBD1 or TRBD2 (5 bases each). CDR1 is MNHNS and CDR2 is SASEGT in the germline V gene. This CDR3 has 16 amino acids. The CDR3 sequence is CASSGFGGRDTETQYF. In DNA form, the CDR3 reads TGTGCCAGCAGTGGATTTGGGGGACGCGACACAGAGACGCAGTATTTT.

This clonotype is medium-sized in the sample. The chain is built from TRBV12-3 or TRBV12-4 and TRBJ2-1, with TRBD2 identical over 10 bases. V lost 5 bases to trimming and J lost 6 bases; unmatched junction nucleotides: 7. The CDR3 has 15 residues. The CDR3 DNA reads as TGTGCCAGCAGTAGCGTAGCGGGAGGCACCAATGAGCAGTTCTTC. It translates to CASSSVAGGTNEQFF.

V usage is TRBV6-1 and J usage is TRBJ2-4, with a tentative D call TRBD1 (5 bases). The CDR3 contains 16 residues. Germline CDR1 reads MNHNS; CDR2 reads SASEGT. With 2 bases removed from V and 13 bases from J, the gap between germline ends came to 24 bases. CDR3 DNA sequence: TGTGCCAGCAGTGAATTGGGGCTGAGCGACAAAAACACGCAGTACTTC. Protein: CASSELGLSDKNTQYF.

This sequence joins TRBV6-1 and TRBJ2-1; the match to TRBD1 covers 10 bases. Trimming at V came to 1 base and at J to 3 bases, leaving 0 bases not matched to a gene. CDR3 length equals 15 residues. CDR1 is MNHNS, CDR2 SASEGT, per germline. In DNA, the CDR3 is TGTGCCAGCAGTGAAGGGACAGGGGGCTACAATGAGCAGTTCTTC. Its translation is CASSEGTGGYNEQFF.

The chain uses TRBV7-2 and TRBJ2-5; D is ambiguous. The J call is uncertain, as TRBJ2-1 better fits the DNA end. Germline V lookup: CDR1 SGHTA, CDR2 FQGNSA. The CDR3 covers 11 residues. This CDR3 reads CASSIKETQFF. In DNA, the CDR3 is TGTGCCAGCAGTATTAAAGAGACCCAGTTCTTC.

The chain couples TRBV7-6 to TRBJ2-3; D not certain. The germline gives CDR1 SGHVS, CDR2 FNYEAQ. V lost 8 bases and J lost 10, with 16 bases in between. CDR3 length: 12 residues. CDR3 DNA: TGTGCCAGCGGCGTGAGCACCAATGCGCAGTATTTT. Translating it yields CASGVSTNAQYF.

A remark on this clonotype: One end of the junction varies from germline; a read error may be responsible. J is TRBJ2-4 and V is TRBV6-1; a possible D gene is TRBD2 (7 bases). The germline CDR1 and CDR2 sequences are MNHNS and SASEGT. The CDR3 totals 15 residues. The CDR3 DNA reads as TGTGCCCGCGTGGGGGGGCGGGGAGCCAAAAACACTCAGTATTTC. This translates into CARVGGRGAKNTQYF.

This clonotype was seen more than once but under ten times. V is TRBV4-1 and J is TRBJ2-7; D remains ambiguous. The CDR3 has 14 amino acids. Germline V gives CDR1 MGHRA, CDR2 YSYEKL. V dropped 0 bases and J dropped 3 bases, with 9 bases sitting between them. CDR3 sequence: CASSQDLQLYEQYF. The CDR3 region has the DNA TGCGCCAGCAGCCAAGATTTACAGCTCTACGAGCAGTACTTC.

Note on this clonotype: Its ends do not fully match the called genes, so a read error is possible. V is TRBV10-1 and J is TRBJ2-3; D could derive from TRBD1 or TRBD2 (6 bases each). The germline V gene encodes CDR1 WNHNN and CDR2 SYGVQD (reference sequence). There are 14 residues in the CDR3. This chain's CDR3 is CAGSGGGDVDTQYF. In DNA, the CDR3 is TGCGCCGGCAGTGGGGGCGGGGATGTAGATACGCAGTACTTT.

This clonotype was picked up one time. The chain is built from TRBV7-2 and TRBJ2-1; unclear D gene. The J call may be faulty, since TRBJ2-7 better matches the DNA end. The CDR3 loop spans 13 amino acids. The germline CDR1 and CDR2 sequences are SGHTA and FQGNSA. CDR3 region: CASSLVESYEQYF. The CDR3 DNA reads TGTGCCAGCAGCTTAGTGGAGTCCTACGAGCAGTACTTC.

This clonotype was seen only a few times. The gene calls are TRBV3-1 and TRBJ2-3; tentative D call: TRBD2 (5 bases). The ends were cut back, 2 bases at V and 3 bases at J, with 6 bases in the middle. The CDR3 is 13 residues long. In germline, CDR1 is LGHDT, CDR2 YNNKEL (reference sequence). CDR3 bases: TGTGCCAGCAGCCAACGACTAACAGATACGCAGTATTTT. Translating it yields CASSQRLTDTQYF.

As DNA, the CDR3 is TGTGCCAGCAGTTACGGGGGAGGGTTGATCACCGGGGAGCTGTTTTTT. Protein sequence: CASSYGGGLITGELFF. This chain joins TRBV6-5 and TRBJ2-2, with TRBD2 matching 7 bases. The CDR3 runs 16 residues. Germline CDR1 MNHEY, CDR2 SVGAGI. V lost 2 bases and J lost 4; bases outside the gene matches: 7.

The V gene is TRBV6-1, the J gene TRBJ2-1, with a possible D match to TRBD2 (7 bases). Germline V gives CDR1 MNHNS, CDR2 SASEGT. V shed 2 bases and J shed 5 bases, with 10 bases lying between them. The length of the CDR3 is 14 residues. CDR3 coding DNA: TGTGCCAGCAGTGAACGGGGGGCGAACAATGAGCAGTTCTTC. Amino acid sequence: CASSERGANNEQFF.

V and J are TRBV27 and TRBJ2-1, with 13 bases fitting TRBD2. The CDR3 runs 19 residues. Unmatched junction bases numbered 8, after V lost 3 bases and J lost 0 bases. Germline V gene data show CDR1 as MNHEY and CDR2 as SMNVEV (reference sequence). CDR3 coding DNA: TGTGCCAGCAGTTTCTCCCCCGGGACTAGCGGGACCTCCTACAATGAGCAGTTCTTC. Its protein product is CASSFSPGTSGTSYNEQFF.

Note on this clonotype: Germline is not matched at one junction end, which may reflect a read error. This chain uses TRBV6-1 with TRBJ2-3; the match to TRBD2 covers 7 bases. CDR3 length: 20 residues. CDR1 is MNHNS, CDR2 SASEGT, per germline. CDR3 bases: TGTGCCAGCAGCTCACGAGGTCTCCTCTCGGGACTATCGGCTACAGATACTCAGTATTTT. It specifies CASSSRGLLSGLSATDTQYF.